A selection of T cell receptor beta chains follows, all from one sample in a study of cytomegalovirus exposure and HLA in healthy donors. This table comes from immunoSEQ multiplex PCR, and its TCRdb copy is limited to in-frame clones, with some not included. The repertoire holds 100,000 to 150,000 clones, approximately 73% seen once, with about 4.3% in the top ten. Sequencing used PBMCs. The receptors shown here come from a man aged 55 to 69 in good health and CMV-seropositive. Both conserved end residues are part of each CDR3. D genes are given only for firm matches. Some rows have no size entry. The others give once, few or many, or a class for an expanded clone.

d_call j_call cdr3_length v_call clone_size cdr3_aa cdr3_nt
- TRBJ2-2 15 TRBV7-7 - CASSSQGLNTGELFF TGTGCTAGCAGTTCCCAGGGGTTAAACACCGGGGAGCTGTTTTTT
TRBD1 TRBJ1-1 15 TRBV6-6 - CASSYLTGANTEAFF TGTGCCAGCAGTTATTTGACAGGGGCGAACACTGAAGCTTTCTTT
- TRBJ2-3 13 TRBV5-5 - CASSRTVADTQYF TGTGCCAGCAGCCGAACAGTTGCAGATACGCAGTATTTT
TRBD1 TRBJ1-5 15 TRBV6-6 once CASTSGQGGNQPQHF TGTGCCAGCACCTCGGGACAGGGAGGGAATCAGCCCCAGCATTTT
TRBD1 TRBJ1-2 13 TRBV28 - CASSKDRDYGYTF TGTGCCAGCAGCAAAGACAGGGACTATGGCTACACCTTC
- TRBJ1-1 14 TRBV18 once CASSPFHPVTEAFF TGTGCCAGCTCACCGTTCCACCCGGTCACTGAAGCTTTCTTT
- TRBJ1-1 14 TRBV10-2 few CASSEGLVNTEAFF TGCGCCAGCAGTGAGGGACTGGTGAACACTGAAGCTTTCTTT
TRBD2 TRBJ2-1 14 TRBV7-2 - CASSFRLAGSEQFF TGTGCCAGCAGCTTTCGACTAGCGGGGAGTGAGCAGTTCTTC
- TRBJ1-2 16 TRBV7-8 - CASSSTTGEANYGYTF TGTGCCAGCAGCTCGACAACAGGAGAAGCTAACTATGGCTACACCTTC
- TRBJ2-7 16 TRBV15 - CATNLSGGVSVGEQYF TGTGCCACCAACCTTTCCGGCGGGGTAAGTGTCGGCGAGCAGTACTTC
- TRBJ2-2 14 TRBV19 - CASSPRSGTGELFF TGTGCCAGTAGTCCCCGCTCGGGGACCGGGGAGCTGTTTTTT
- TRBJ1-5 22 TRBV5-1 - CASSLAVLINRDWVSADQPQHF TGCGCCAGCAGCTTGGCCGTGTTGATTAACAGGGATTGGGTCAGCGCGGACCAGCCCCAGCATTTT
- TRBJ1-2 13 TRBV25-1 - CASSVTANYGYTF TGTGCCAGCAGTGTCACAGCTAACTATGGCTACACCTTC
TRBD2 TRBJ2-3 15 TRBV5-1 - CASSFLTSGADTQYF TGCGCCAGCAGCTTTTTAACTAGCGGGGCAGATACGCAGTATTTT
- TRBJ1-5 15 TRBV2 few CASSTNVWSNQPQHF TGTGCCAGCAGTACTAACGTCTGGAGCAATCAGCCCCAGCATTTT
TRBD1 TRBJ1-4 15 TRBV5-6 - CASTSGTGLNEKLFF TGTGCCAGCACCTCCGGGACAGGGCTGAATGAAAAACTGTTTTTT
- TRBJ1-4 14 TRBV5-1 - CASSPLGVGEKLFF TGCGCCAGCAGCCCACTCGGGGTGGGGGAAAAACTGTTTTTT
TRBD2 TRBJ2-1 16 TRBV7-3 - CASSLSGTSGGGGQFF TGTGCCAGCAGCTTAAGCGGGACTAGCGGAGGGGGAGGGCAGTTCTTC
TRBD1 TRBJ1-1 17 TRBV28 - CASSASGTGGDNTEAFF TGTGCCAGCAGTGCCTCCGGGACAGGGGGCGACAACACTGAAGCTTTCTTT
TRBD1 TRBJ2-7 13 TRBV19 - CASSLTGSYEQYF TGTGCCAGTAGTCTGACAGGGTCCTACGAGCAGTACTTC
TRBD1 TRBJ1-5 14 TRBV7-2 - CASSPRGRGQPQHF TGTGCCAGCAGTCCTAGGGGGCGAGGTCAGCCCCAGCATTTT
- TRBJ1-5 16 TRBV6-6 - CASSTDKSHSNQPQHF TGTGCCAGCAGTACGGACAAATCGCATAGCAATCAGCCCCAGCATTTT
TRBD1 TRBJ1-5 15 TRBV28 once CASSPSGQNNQPQHF TGTGCCAGCAGTCCTTCGGGACAGAACAATCAGCCCCAGCATTTT
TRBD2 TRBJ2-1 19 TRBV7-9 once CASSLGLAGSMGSYNEQFF TGTGCCAGCAGCTTAGGACTAGCGGGGTCCATGGGGTCCTACAATGAGCAGTTCTTC
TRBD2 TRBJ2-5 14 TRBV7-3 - CASSREAAQETQYF TGTGCCAGCAGCCGGGAGGCAGCTCAAGAGACCCAGTACTTC
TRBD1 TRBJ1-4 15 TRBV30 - CAWSPRQGPNEKLFF TGTGCCTGGAGTCCGCGACAGGGGCCGAATGAAAAACTGTTTTTT
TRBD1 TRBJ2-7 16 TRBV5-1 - CASSGAPETGSYEQYF TGCGCCAGCAGCGGGGCCCCGGAGACAGGGTCCTACGAGCAGTACTTC
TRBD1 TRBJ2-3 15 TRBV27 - CASSPRDRGSDTQYF TGTGCCAGCAGTCCCCGGGACAGGGGGTCAGATACGCAGTATTTT
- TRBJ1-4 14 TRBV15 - CATSRGQGNEKLFF TGTGCCACCAGCAGAGGGCAGGGGAATGAAAAACTGTTTTTT
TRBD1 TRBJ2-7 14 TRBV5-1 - CASSPGQLHYEQYF TGCGCCAGCAGCCCGGGACAGTTACACTACGAGCAGTACTTC
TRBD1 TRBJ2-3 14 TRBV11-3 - CASAADRGQDTQYF TGTGCCAGCGCTGCCGACAGGGGGCAAGATACGCAGTATTTT
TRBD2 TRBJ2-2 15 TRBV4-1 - CASSQGGGDAGELFF TGCGCCAGCAGCCAAGGCGGGGGGGATGCCGGGGAGCTGTTTTTT
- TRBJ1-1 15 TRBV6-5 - CASSYSQGYFTEAFF TGTGCCAGCAGTTACTCCCAGGGATATTTCACTGAAGCTTTCTTT
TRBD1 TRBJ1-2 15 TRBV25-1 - CASSGDRGLGRGYTF TGTGCCAGCAGTGGAGACAGGGGGCTCGGTAGGGGCTACACCTTC
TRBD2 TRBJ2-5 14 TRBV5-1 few CASRLAGGQETQYF TGCGCCAGCAGACTAGCGGGGGGGCAAGAGACCCAGTACTTC
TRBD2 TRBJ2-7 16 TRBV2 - CASRGSSGGGYNEQYF TGTGCCAGCAGAGGGTCAAGCGGGGGCGGATATAACGAGCAGTACTTC
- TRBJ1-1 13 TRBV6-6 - CASSYSTQVEAFF TGTGCCAGCAGTTACTCTACCCAGGTAGAAGCTTTCTTT
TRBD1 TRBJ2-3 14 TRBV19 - CASSIATGADTQYF TGTGCCAGTAGTATAGCGACAGGGGCAGATACGCAGTATTTT
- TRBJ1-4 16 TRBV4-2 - CASSPSQGGSNEKLFF TGTGCCAGCAGCCCCTCCCAGGGCGGATCTAATGAAAAACTGTTTTTT
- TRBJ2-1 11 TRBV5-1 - CASTGYNEQFF TGCGCCAGCACCGGGTACAATGAGCAGTTCTTC
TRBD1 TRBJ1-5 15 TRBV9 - CASSDGQGQGGPQHF TGTGCCAGCAGCGACGGACAGGGCCAAGGTGGGCCCCAGCATTTT
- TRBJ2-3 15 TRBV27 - CASSPTGQGGDTQYF TGTGCCAGCAGTCCTACGGGACAAGGGGGAGATACGCAGTATTTT
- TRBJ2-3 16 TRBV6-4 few CASSDSSSGSTDTQYF TGTGCCAGCAGTGACTCGAGTAGCGGAAGCACAGATACGCAGTATTTT
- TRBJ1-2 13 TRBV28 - CASRPSGSDGYTF TGTGCCAGCAGGCCGTCGGGGTCAGATGGCTACACCTTC
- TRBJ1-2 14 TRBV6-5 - CASSYSHRDYGYTF TGTGCCAGCAGTTACTCCCACAGGGACTATGGCTACACCTTC